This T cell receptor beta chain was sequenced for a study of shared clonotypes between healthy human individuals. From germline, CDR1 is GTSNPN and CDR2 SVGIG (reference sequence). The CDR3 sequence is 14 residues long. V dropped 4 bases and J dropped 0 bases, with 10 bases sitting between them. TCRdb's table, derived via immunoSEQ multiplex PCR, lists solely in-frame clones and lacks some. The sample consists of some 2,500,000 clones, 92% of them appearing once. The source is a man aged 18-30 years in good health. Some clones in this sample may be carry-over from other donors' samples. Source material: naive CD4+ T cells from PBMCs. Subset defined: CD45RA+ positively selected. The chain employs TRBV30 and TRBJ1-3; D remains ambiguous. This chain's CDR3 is CAWTLGYSGNTIYF. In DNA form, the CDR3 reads TGTGCCTGGACACTAGGCTACTCTGGAAACACCATATATTTT.